The text below deals with one TCR beta chain. The antigen is unknown. Using immunoSEQ multiplex PCR, the repertoire was profiled, and TCRdb retains in-frame clones only, with some absent. The data show about 120,000 clones, with 90% to 96% seen just once and about 1.7% held by the top ten. The data are from a study of cytomegalovirus exposure and HLA in healthy donors. Study outcomes and limitations: Most TCR sequences were seen very rarely across donors, but some public TCRs occurred in many.

Germline CDR1 SEHNR, CDR2 FQNEAQ (reference sequence). The CDR3 runs to 14 residues. V gave up 2 bases and J gave up 1 base, with 6 bases separating them. The source is a man aged 18 to 30 in good health and CMV-seronegative. Input material: PBMCs. The rearrangement links TRBV7-9 to TRBJ1-3; no definite D call. CDR3 sequence reads: CASSLRGSGNTIYF. DNA of the CDR3: TGTGCCAGCAGCTTACGGGGTTCTGGAAACACCATATATTTT.